This T cell receptor (beta chain) appears in the sequencing data of a study of CD8 T cells in ankylosing spondylitis. Broader study findings: Blood of patients with ankylosing spondylitis appeared to be characterized by a TCR beta motif of eight highly homologous variants.

A single record per CDR3 protein comes from TCRdb applying MiXCR to the 5' RACE reads. The sample carries 800,000 to 900,000 distinct CDR3 sequences, 12% recorded once. This clonotype turned up a few times. Its antigen remains unknown. The source of this sequence is a male donor with ankylosing spondylitis. Sequences were obtained from blood, either unsorted or a sorted T cell fraction (not recorded which).

CDR3 nucleotides: TGTGCCAGCAGTTACCCCTCAGGAGGGGATGGTGAAGCTTTCTTT. Protein sequence: CASSYPSGGDGEAFF. This chain connects TRBV6-5 to TRBJ1-1, with D maybe TRBD1 (5 bases). Between the trimmed V and J ends, which lost 2 bases and 7 bases, there was a span of 17 bases. The CDR3 runs 15 residues. Germline V gene sequence: CDR1 MNHEY, CDR2 SVGAGI.